The next 19 T cell receptor beta chains were all read from a single sample in a study of Ad26.COV2.S vaccination and SARS-CoV-2 variants. Generated by immunoSEQ multiplex PCR, the TCRdb table keeps only in-frame clones and is missing some. The repertoire holds hundreds of thousands of clones, about four fifths seen once, with 7% to 9.5% in the top ten. The treatment denotes: roughly 18 received Ad26.COV2.S at low or high dose, single or two shots; about 5 received placebo; per-sample allocation not given. It was on day 63 after the first vaccine or placebo injection that samples were taken. This specimen consisted of peripheral blood, obtained in a trial of Ad26.COV2.S vaccine versus placebo. These receptor sequences come from a person between 18 and 65 years old who received the Ad26.COV2.S COVID-19 vaccine or a placebo.

Worth noting for this clone: Additional DNA sequences in this sample encode the identical CDR3. V usage is TRBV19 and J usage is TRBJ2-3; 10 nucleotides align to TRBD1. Germline CDR1 is LNHDA and CDR2 is SQIVND (reference sequence). The CDR3 spans 13 residues. Trimming cost V 4 bases and J 6 bases; bases outside gene matches: 1. In DNA, the CDR3 is TGTGCCAGTAGTAGACAGGGGGCGGATACGCAGTATTTT. Protein: CASSRQGADTQYF.

The gene calls are TRBV11-2 and TRBJ2-1; the match to TRBD2 covers 7 bases. Germline V CDR1 and CDR2: SGHAT, FQNNGV. Trimming removed 1 base from V and 13 bases from J; junction bases left unmatched: 7. There are 13 residues in the CDR3. The DNA for the CDR3 is TGTGCCAGCAGCTTAGGTCAGGGAGGGTATCAGTTCTTC. It specifies CASSLGQGGYQFF.

The V gene is TRBV12-3 or TRBV12-4, the J gene TRBJ1-2; D is unresolved. V gave up 0 bases and J gave up 6 bases, with 8 bases separating them. The CDR3 is 13 residues long. In DNA form, the CDR3 reads TGTGCCAGCAGTTTAGCTCATCCGAATGGCTACACCTTC. Residues: CASSLAHPNGYTF.

This clone was counted between two and nine times. This chain links TRBV7-9 with TRBJ2-7; D remains ambiguous. The CDR3 length is 13 residues. The V end was cut by 5 bases, the J end by 0 bases, with 8 bases between. Looked up from germline, CDR1 is SEHNR and CDR2 is FQNEAQ (reference sequence). CDR3 sequence reads: CASSSPSSYEQYF. CDR3 DNA: TGTGCCAGCAGCAGCCCCAGCTCCTACGAGCAGTACTTC.

Here the CDR3 reads CASSPTPTRPGETQYF. CDR3 DNA: TGTGCCAGCAGCCCAACTCCCACTCGGCCGGGAGAGACCCAGTACTTC. This chain connects TRBV7-6 to TRBJ2-5; no clear D gene. Germline assignment: CDR1 SGHVS and CDR2 FNYEAQ. Deletions cut 5 bases from V and 4 bases from J, with 20 bases between. CDR3 length equals 16 residues.

This clone appeared a single time. V usage is TRBV4-3 and J usage is TRBJ1-1; 10 nucleotides align to TRBD1. V shed 0 bases and J 0 bases; nucleotides not matched to a gene: 7. CDR1 LGHNA and CDR2 YSLEER come from the germline V gene. This CDR3 is built from 18 residues. CDR3: CASSQEPGQGYVNTEAFF. The CDR3 DNA follows: TGCGCCAGCAGCCAAGAACCGGGACAGGGGTACGTGAACACTGAAGCTTTCTTT.

This chain links TRBV5-4 with TRBJ2-7; D is unresolved. Germline V gene lookup returns CDR1 SGHNT and CDR2 YYREEE (reference sequence). This CDR3 spans 15 amino acids. The V end was cut by 5 bases, the J end by 5 bases, with 20 bases between. The CDR3, as DNA: TGTGCCAGCAGGGTCTGGGGAAACGAGTTCCACGAGCAGTACTTC. Translation: CASRVWGNEFHEQYF.

The chain joins TRBV27 to TRBJ1-6, with a tentative D call TRBD1 (6 bases). This CDR3 is built from 14 residues. V gave up 5 bases and J gave up 9 bases, with 14 bases separating them. CDR1 and CDR2 from the germline V gene are MNHEY and SMNVEV (reference sequence). CDR3: CASSARQAPSPLHF. The CDR3 nucleotides are TGTGCCAGCAGTGCCCGACAGGCGCCTTCACCCCTCCACTTT.

The rearrangement links TRBV7-9 to TRBJ1-2; no clear D. This CDR3 has 12 residues. Germline V gene data show CDR1 as SEHNR and CDR2 as FQNEAQ (reference sequence). V lost 5 bases and J lost 7, with 11 bases in between. The CDR3, as DNA: TGTGCCAGCAGCCCTACGAGCGTTGGCTACACCTTC. It is translated as CASSPTSVGYTF.

This clone came up many times. The rearrangement links TRBV4-1 to TRBJ1-2; no reliable D call. The CDR3 is 11 residues long. V lost 2 bases and J 7 bases, leaving 5 bases between the germline ends. Germline V CDR1 and CDR2: MGHRA, YSYEKL. Here the CDR3 reads CASSQLGGYTF. The DNA of the CDR3 is TGCGCCAGCAGCCAATTAGGTGGCTACACCTTC.

V gene TRBV5-1 combines with J gene TRBJ2-3; 12 bases fit TRBD2. The length of the CDR3 is 18 residues. J lost 4 bases, V lost 0 bases, and 9 bases had no gene match. Germline CDR1 and CDR2: SGHRS and YFSETQ. The CDR3 DNA reads as TGCGCCAGCAGCTTGGGGACTCTAGCGGGAGGGGGTCCAGATACGCAGTATTTT. It translates to CASSLGTLAGGGPDTQYF.

The V call is TRBV12-3 or TRBV12-4, the J call TRBJ2-5; tentatively, D is TRBD1 or TRBD2 (7 bases each). The CDR3 length is 13 residues. The V end lost 4 bases, the J end lost 8 bases, and 14 bases lay between the germline ends. CDR3 sequence reads: CASSYQGGGTQYF. The CDR3 DNA reads as TGTGCCAGCAGTTATCAGGGGGGGGGCACCCAGTACTTC.

The J gene is TRBJ2-3, the V gene TRBV18; tentative D call: TRBD1 (6 bases). The CDR3 has 14 residues. Germline CDR1 reads KGHSH; CDR2 reads LQKENI. The V end was cut by 3 bases, the J end by 6 bases, with 13 bases between. The CDR3 bases are TGTGCCAGCTCACCGGTGGACAGTCCTGATACGCAGTATTTT. Translated, it gives CASSPVDSPDTQYF.

This clone was counted a single time. V usage is TRBV23-1 and J usage is TRBJ2-5; no clear D. TRBV23-1 is noted as an ORF with a role that remains uncertain. CDR3 length equals 13 residues. V lost 2 bases and J lost 6, with 10 bases in between. The CDR3 is CASSQPRRKTQYF. CDR3 coding DNA: TGCGCCAGCAGTCAACCGAGGCGGAAGACCCAGTACTTC.

This rearrangement joins TRBV24-1 to TRBJ2-7; D gene uncertain. Germline CDR1 reads KGHDR; CDR2 reads SFDVKD. Deletions cut 5 bases from V and 9 bases from J, with 16 bases between. CDR3 length: 13 residues. The CDR3 region is CATSGSGRSGQYF. The CDR3 DNA reads as TGTGCCACCAGTGGGTCGGGTCGAAGTGGGCAGTACTTC.

The chain joins TRBV7-9 to TRBJ1-2, with unresolved D. The CDR3 covers 12 residues. The V end was cut by 5 bases, the J end by 2 bases, with 6 bases between. CDR1 and CDR2 (germline): SEHNR, FQNEAQ (reference sequence). The CDR3 is CASSAVNYGYTF. As DNA, the CDR3 is TGTGCCAGCAGCGCGGTAAACTATGGCTACACCTTC.

With respect to this clone: This sample also contains other DNA sequences that code for the same CDR3. The V and J genes are TRBV6-2 or TRBV6-3 and TRBJ2-2; the D is unclear. The CDR3 runs 13 residues. Germline assignment: CDR1 MNHEY and CDR2 SVGEGT. The ends were cut back, 5 bases at V and 1 base at J, with 5 bases in the middle. CDR3 amino acids: CASSSGNTGELFF. The CDR3 DNA follows: TGTGCCAGCAGTAGTGGGAACACCGGGGAGCTGTTTTTT.

Turning to this clone: This specimen includes other DNA sequences encoding the same CDR3. V usage is TRBV5-1 and J usage is TRBJ1-6; D not resolved. V was pared by 0 bases and J by 7 bases, with 5 bases between. Germline lookup yields CDR1 SGHRS and CDR2 YFSETQ. The CDR3 runs 13 residues. The CDR3 loop reads CASSLDPNSPLHF. DNA for the CDR3: TGCGCCAGCAGCTTGGATCCAAATTCACCCCTCCACTTT.

J is TRBJ1-1 and V is TRBV11-3, with D possibly matching TRBD1 (5 bases). CDR3 length: 12 amino acids. V was trimmed by 5 bases and J by 11 bases, leaving 15 bases between them. Germline values: CDR1 SGHNT, CDR2 YENEEA. The CDR3 is CASSPEGYIAFF. DNA for the CDR3: TGTGCCAGCAGCCCAGAGGGGTATATTGCTTTCTTT.